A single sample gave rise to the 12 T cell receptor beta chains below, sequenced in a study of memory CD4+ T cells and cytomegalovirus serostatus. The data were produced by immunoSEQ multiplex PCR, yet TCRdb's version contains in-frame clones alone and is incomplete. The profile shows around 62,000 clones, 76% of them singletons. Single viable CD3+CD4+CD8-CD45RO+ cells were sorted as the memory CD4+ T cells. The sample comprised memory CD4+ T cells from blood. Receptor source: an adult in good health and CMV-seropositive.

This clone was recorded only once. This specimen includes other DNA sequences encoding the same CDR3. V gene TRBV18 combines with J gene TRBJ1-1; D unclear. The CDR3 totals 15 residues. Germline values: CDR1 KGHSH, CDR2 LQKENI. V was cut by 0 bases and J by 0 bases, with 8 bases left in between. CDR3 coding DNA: TGTGCCAGCTCACCACCGACGTCAATGAACACTGAAGCTTTCTTT. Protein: CASSPPTSMNTEAFF.

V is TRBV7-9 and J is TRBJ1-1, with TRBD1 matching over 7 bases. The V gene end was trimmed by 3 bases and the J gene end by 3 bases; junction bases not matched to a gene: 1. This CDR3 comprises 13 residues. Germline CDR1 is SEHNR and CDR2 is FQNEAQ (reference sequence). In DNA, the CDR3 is TGTGCCAGCAGCTTTACAGGGGACACTGAAGCTTTCTTT. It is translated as CASSFTGDTEAFF.

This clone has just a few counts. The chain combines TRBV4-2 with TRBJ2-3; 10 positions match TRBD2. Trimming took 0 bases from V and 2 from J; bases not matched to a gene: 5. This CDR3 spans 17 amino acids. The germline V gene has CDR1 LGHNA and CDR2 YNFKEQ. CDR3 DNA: TGTGCCAGCAGCCAAGATCTAGCGGGGGAGACCACAGATACGCAGTATTTT. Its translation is CASSQDLAGETTDTQYF.

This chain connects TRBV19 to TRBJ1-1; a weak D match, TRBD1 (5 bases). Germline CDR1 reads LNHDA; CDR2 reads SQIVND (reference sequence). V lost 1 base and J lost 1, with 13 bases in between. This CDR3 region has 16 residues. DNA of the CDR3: TGTGCCAGTAGTATAGGGGTCTCAGGGCCGAACACTGAAGCTTTCTTT. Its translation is CASSIGVSGPNTEAFF.

CDR3: CSVGDNKGAFF. For the CDR3, the DNA is TGCAGCGTTGGCGATAATAAGGGAGCTTTCTTT. This chain connects TRBV29-1 to TRBJ1-1; D is uncertain. Trimming took off 4 bases at V and 10 bases at J, with 13 bases between the two ends. This CDR3 contains 11 residues. From germline, CDR1 is SQVTM and CDR2 ANQGSEA.

CDR3 region: CASSHPSRTGANVLTF. As DNA, the CDR3 is TGCGCCAGCAGCCATCCAAGTCGTACTGGGGCCAACGTCCTGACTTTC. The chain uses TRBV4-1 and TRBJ2-6; D is ambiguous. The CDR3 runs 16 residues. V gave up 3 bases and J gave up 2 bases, with 11 bases separating them. Germline V gives CDR1 MGHRA, CDR2 YSYEKL.

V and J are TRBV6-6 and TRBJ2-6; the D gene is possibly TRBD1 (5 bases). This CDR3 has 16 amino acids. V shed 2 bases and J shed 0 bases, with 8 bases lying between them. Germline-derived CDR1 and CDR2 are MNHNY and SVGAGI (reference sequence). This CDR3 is CASSYRGSSGANVLTF. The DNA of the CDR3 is TGTGCCAGCAGTTACAGGGGTAGCTCTGGGGCCAACGTCCTGACTTTC.

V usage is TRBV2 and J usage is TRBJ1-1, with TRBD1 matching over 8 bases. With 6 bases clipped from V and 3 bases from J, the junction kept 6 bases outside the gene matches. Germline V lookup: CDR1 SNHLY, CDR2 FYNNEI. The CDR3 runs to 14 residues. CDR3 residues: CASSGQGWDTEAFF. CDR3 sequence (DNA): TGTGCCAGCAGCGGACAGGGATGGGACACTGAAGCTTTCTTT. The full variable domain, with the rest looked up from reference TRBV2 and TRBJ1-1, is EPEVTQTPSHQVTQMGQEVILRCVPISNHLYFYWYRQILGQKVEFLVSFYNNEISEKSEIFDDQFSVERPDGSNFTLKIRSTKLEDSAMYFCASSGQGWDTEAFFGQGTRLTVV.

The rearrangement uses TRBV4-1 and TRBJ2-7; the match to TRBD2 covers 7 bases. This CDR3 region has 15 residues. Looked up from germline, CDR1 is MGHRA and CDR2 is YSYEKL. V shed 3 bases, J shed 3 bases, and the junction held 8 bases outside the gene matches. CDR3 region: CASSHPMGGVYEQYF. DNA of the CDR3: TGCGCCAGCAGCCACCCTATGGGGGGGGTCTACGAGCAGTACTTC.

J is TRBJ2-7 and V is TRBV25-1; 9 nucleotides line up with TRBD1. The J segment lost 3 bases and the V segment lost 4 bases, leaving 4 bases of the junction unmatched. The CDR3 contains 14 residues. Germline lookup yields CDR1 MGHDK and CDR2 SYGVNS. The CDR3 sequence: CASSGGDRDYEQYF. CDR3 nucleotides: TGTGCCAGCAGTGGGGGGGACAGGGACTACGAGCAGTACTTC.

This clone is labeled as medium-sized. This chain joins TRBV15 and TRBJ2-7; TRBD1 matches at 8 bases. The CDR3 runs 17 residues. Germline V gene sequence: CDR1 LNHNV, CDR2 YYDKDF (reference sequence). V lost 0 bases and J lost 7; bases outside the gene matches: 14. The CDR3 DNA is TGTGCCACCAGCAGAGATCTCAGGCAGGGGGCCTCAGGAGAGCAGTACTTC. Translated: CATSRDLRQGASGEQYF. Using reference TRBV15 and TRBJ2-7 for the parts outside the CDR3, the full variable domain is DAMVIQNPRYQVTQFGKPVTLSCSQTLNHNVMYWYQQKSSQAPKLLFHYYDKDFNNEADTPDNFQSRRPNTSFCFLDIRSPGLGDTAMYLCATSRDLRQGASGEQYFGPGTRLTVT.

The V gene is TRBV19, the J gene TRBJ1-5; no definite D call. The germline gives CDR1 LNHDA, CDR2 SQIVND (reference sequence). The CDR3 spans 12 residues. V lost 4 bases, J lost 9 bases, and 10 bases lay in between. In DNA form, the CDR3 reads TGTGCCAGTAGTACCCGGGCGGGGCCCCAGCATTTT. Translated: CASSTRAGPQHF.